Shown below are 3 T cell receptor beta chains from a single sample sequenced in a study of T cells in Graves' hyperthyroidism and ophthalmopathy. Researchers took RNA transcripts and amplified the TCR beta CDR3 regions from them. TCR CDR3 underwent first-round RT-PCR with the HTBI primer set. TCRdb recomputed calls from the multiplex PCR reads with MiXCR, one row per CDR3 protein. The sample gives about 720,000 distinct CDR3 sequences, over 15% of which show up once; approximately 15% is in the top ten. Sequencing was done on a sample of blood. Receptors were obtained from a woman aged 50 to 60 with Graves' hyperthyroidism that later progressed to Graves' ophthalmopathy.

This clonotype has only a few counts. V gene TRBV20-1 combines with J gene TRBJ2-4; the match to TRBD1 covers 7 bases. The CDR3 consists of 10 residues. The germline CDR1 and CDR2 sequences are DFQATT and SNEGSKA (reference sequence). The V and J ends lost 6 bases and 9 bases, in that order; junction bases with no gene match: 2. In nucleotides, the CDR3 is TGCAGTGCGAGACAGGGCATTCAGTACTTC. Amino acids: CSARQGIQYF.

The V and J genes are TRBV28 and TRBJ2-4; D is perhaps TRBD1 (5 bases). CDR1 and CDR2 from the germline V gene are MDHEN and SYDVKM. The germline V and J ends were trimmed by 5 bases and 0 bases, with 14 bases remaining between them. CDR3 size: 16 residues. The chain's CDR3 is CASSGRQPLAKNIQYF. Here the CDR3 DNA reads TGTGCCAGCAGTGGCAGACAGCCTCTAGCCAAAAACATTCAGTACTTC.

In this sample, this clonotype turned up a few times. The junction differs from germline at one of its ends, possibly a read error. The chain is built from TRBV5-6 and TRBJ1-6; 7 nucleotides agree with TRBD1. Germline CDR1 reads SGHDT; CDR2 reads YYEEEE. The CDR3 loop spans 15 amino acids. CDR3 region: CASSFEAGGNPPLHF. DNA of the CDR3: TGTGCCAGCAGTTTTGAGGCAGGGGGTAATCCACCCCTCCACTTT.